This TCR beta chain was captured by sequencing in a study of OX40 agonist ivuxolimab in advanced cancers. The study's findings and limits: Low normalized T-cell clonal expansion was additionally recorded for some nonresponders. On average, CD8+ T cells had more expanded clones than CD4+.

The CDR3 loop spans 16 amino acids. The junction had 5 bases not matched to a gene; V was cut back by 2 bases and J by 6 bases. CDR1 is MNHEY and CDR2 is SMNVEV in the germline V gene (reference sequence). Points on this clone: Its antigen remains unidentified.

Sequenced by immunoSEQ multiplex PCR; TCRdb stores in-frame clones only, minus some. Of around 50,000 clones in the sample, approximately 84% were seen once. Here the sequenced sample was CD4+ or CD8+ T cells sorted from blood, taken in a trial of the OX40 agonist ivuxolimab. The rearrangement links TRBV27 to TRBJ2-2; 11 bases map to TRBD2. The receptor's source is an adult with an advanced solid tumor such as melanoma, head and neck, liver or kidney cancer. Here the CDR3 reads CASSLMVAGGAGELFF. Written as DNA, the CDR3 is TGTGCCAGCAGTTTAATGGTAGCGGGAGGGGCCGGGGAGCTGTTTTTT.